A single sample gave rise to the 32 T cell receptor beta chains below, sequenced in a study of CD8+ T cells in alopecia areata. Extracted RNA was reverse transcribed, and the resulting cDNA served as sequencing template. Clones were sequenced by immunoSEQ multiplex PCR, and TCRdb holds only the in-frame ones, with some missing. This sample has some 200,000 clones, with roughly 50% found just once. Sequencing was performed on CD8+ T cells sorted from blood. These TCRs come from a human donor in good health.

This rearrangement joins TRBV11-2 to TRBJ2-5; TRBD1 or TRBD2 may be the D gene (6 bases each). This CDR3 contains 14 residues. Germline CDR1 is SGHAT and CDR2 is FQNNGV. The ends were cut back, 0 bases at V and 5 bases at J, with 10 bases in the middle. CDR3 residues: CASSLDRGLETQYF. The CDR3 DNA follows: TGTGCCAGCAGCTTAGACAGGGGACTTGAGACCCAGTACTTC. Complete variable domain (other parts from reference TRBV11-2 and TRBJ2-5): EAGVAQSPRYKIIEKRQSVAFWCNPISGHATLYWYQQILGQGPKLLIQFQNNGVVDDSQLPKDRFSAERLKGVDSTLKIQPAKLEDSAVYLCASSLDRGLETQYFGPGTRLLVL.

This clone has a handful of counts. The genes are TRBV4-1 and TRBJ2-7; the D call may be TRBD1 or TRBD2 (5 bases each). Trimming pared 1 base from V and 0 bases from J, leaving 10 bases between. CDR1 and CDR2 (germline): MGHRA, YSYEKL. The CDR3 loop spans 15 amino acids. In DNA form, the CDR3 reads TGCGCCAGCAGCCAAGCGACCGGGGCCTCCTACGAGCAGTACTTC. It is translated as CASSQATGASYEQYF.

The chain combines TRBV2 with TRBJ2-3; tentatively, D is TRBD2 (7 bases). V was clipped by 4 bases and J by 0 bases, with 11 bases between them. There are 15 residues in the CDR3. Germline V CDR1 and CDR2: SNHLY, FYNNEI. The CDR3 here is CASSVRGGSTDTQYF. The CDR3 DNA reads TGTGCCAGCAGTGTTAGGGGGGGGAGCACAGATACGCAGTATTTT.

This clone has only one observation. The chain combines TRBV29-1 with TRBJ1-1; D may be TRBD1 (5 bases). The CDR3 has 16 residues. Germline V gene lookup returns CDR1 SQVTM and CDR2 ANQGSEA. V was pared by 3 bases and J by 5 bases, with 22 bases between. The CDR3 DNA reads as TGCAGCGTTGATCGAGGGCGGGGACGCTCTGGGACTGAAGCTTTCTTT. This gives the protein CSVDRGRGRSGTEAFF.

The rearrangement links TRBV4-1 to TRBJ2-5, with a tentative D call TRBD1 (8 bases). CDR1 is MGHRA, CDR2 YSYEKL, per germline. The CDR3 spans 15 residues. Trimming cost V 2 bases and J 4 bases, with 14 bases left between them. CDR3 protein: CASSQKDREGETQYF. Written as DNA, the CDR3 is TGCGCCAGCAGCCAAAAGGACAGGGAGGGAGAGACCCAGTACTTC.

The chain has TRBV29-1 and TRBJ2-7; D is tentatively TRBD1 or TRBD2 (5 bases each). The CDR3 has 12 amino acids. V lost 5 bases and J 3 bases, leaving 11 bases between the germline ends. Per the germline V gene, CDR1 is SQVTM and CDR2 is ANQGSEA. The CDR3 bases are TGCAGCGTTCCGGGACGAGGCTACGAGCAGTACTTC. Protein sequence: CSVPGRGYEQYF.

The J gene is TRBJ2-7, the V gene TRBV7-9, with D possibly being TRBD2 (5 bases). The V end lost 2 bases, the J end lost 5 bases, and 10 bases lay between the germline ends. CDR3 size: 13 residues. Germline CDR1 and CDR2: SEHNR and FQNEAQ (reference sequence). The CDR3: CASSLLEGHEQYF. DNA of the CDR3: TGTGCCAGCAGCTTACTTGAGGGTCACGAGCAGTACTTC.

This clone was counted only a few times. The rearrangement joins TRBV7-3 to TRBJ2-7; 7 nucleotides line up with TRBD2. This CDR3 spans 16 amino acids. The trim removed 5 bases at V and 3 bases at J, leaving 13 bases unmatched. The germline gives CDR1 SGHTA, CDR2 FQGTGA. CDR3 bases: TGTGCCAGCAGCCCAACGGTAGAGCGGGGTCTCTACGAGCAGTACTTC. Its protein is CASSPTVERGLYEQYF.

The V and J genes are TRBV5-1 and TRBJ2-4, with 10 bases aligning to TRBD1. Germline CDR1 is SGHRS and CDR2 is YFSETQ. The CDR3 sequence is 15 residues long. The V segment lost 4 bases and the J segment 6 bases; nucleotides outside the gene matches: 7. This CDR3 is CASSNRQGAGNIQYF. The CDR3 region has the DNA TGCGCCAGCAGCAACCGACAGGGGGCAGGAAACATTCAGTACTTC.

A few counts support this clone. This chain connects TRBV4-1 to TRBJ1-5, with D perhaps TRBD1 (5 bases). Germline CDR1 is MGHRA and CDR2 is YSYEKL. This CDR3 spans 14 amino acids. The germline V and J ends were trimmed by 3 bases and 9 bases, with 15 bases remaining between them. The CDR3 protein is CASSHPLRGRPQHF. CDR3 DNA sequence: TGCGCCAGCAGCCACCCCCTCCGGGGCCGGCCCCAGCATTTT.

The chain is built from TRBV4-1 and TRBJ1-2; tentative D call: TRBD1 (6 bases). V lost 1 base, J lost 8 bases, and 11 bases lay in between. The CDR3 has 13 amino acids. Germline loops: CDR1 MGHRA, CDR2 YSYEKL. CDR3 sequence (DNA): TGCGCCAGCAGCCAAGTGGGGGCAGAGGGCTACACCTTC. This sequence encodes CASSQVGAEGYTF.

This clone was seen a handful of times. The rearrangement uses TRBV14 and TRBJ1-1, with a tentative D call TRBD1 (6 bases). Trimming removed 4 bases from V and 5 bases from J, with 14 bases in between. Germline CDR1 is SGHDN and CDR2 is FVKESK. This CDR3 region has 14 residues. The CDR3 is CASSRPGGKTEAFF. CDR3 DNA: TGTGCCAGCAGCCGCCCGGGGGGCAAGACTGAAGCTTTCTTT.

This chain uses TRBV6-6 with TRBJ2-7, with 10 bases identical to TRBD1. Unmatched junction bases numbered 4, after V lost 5 bases and J lost 3 bases. This CDR3 spans 14 amino acids. The germline V gene has CDR1 MNHNY and CDR2 SVGAGI (reference sequence). CDR3 sequence reads: CASSPGQGNYEQYF. The CDR3, as DNA: TGTGCCAGCAGTCCGGGACAGGGGAACTACGAGCAGTACTTC.

This chain connects TRBV30 to TRBJ1-1; TRBD1 matches at 7 bases. This CDR3 comprises 13 residues. V gave up 0 bases and J gave up 6 bases; unmatched junction bases: 4. The germline V gene has CDR1 GTSNPN and CDR2 SVGIG (reference sequence). The CDR3 region has the DNA TGTGCCTGGAGTGTAACGACAGGGTCTGAAGCTTTCTTT. Translated: CAWSVTTGSEAFF.

The chain employs TRBV6-5 and TRBJ2-7; D is perhaps TRBD1 (5 bases). The germline CDR1 and CDR2 sequences are MNHEY and SVGAGI. V lost 2 bases to trimming and J lost 4 bases, with 9 bases between them. This CDR3 has 13 residues. As DNA, the CDR3 is TGTGCCAGCAGTTACGTTAGGGGATACGAGCAGTACTTC. Its protein is CASSYVRGYEQYF.

Written as DNA, the CDR3 is TGTGCCAGCAGTACGCACGAGCAGTACTTC. The encoded protein is CASSTHEQYF. The rearrangement joins TRBV28 to TRBJ2-7; D is unresolved. Looked up from germline, CDR1 is MDHEN and CDR2 is SYDVKM. The CDR3 is 10 residues long. V was shortened by 5 bases and J by 5 bases, with 4 bases between the two germline ends.

For the CDR3, the DNA is TGCGCCAGCAGCCAGGGCGGGGATGAAAAACTGTTTTTT. Its translation: CASSQGGDEKLFF. The V call is TRBV4-1, the J call TRBJ1-4; D not resolved. CDR1 and CDR2 from the germline V gene are MGHRA and YSYEKL. Trimming took 3 bases from V and 6 from J, leaving 8 bases between them. The CDR3 is 13 residues long.

The chain joins TRBV5-1 to TRBJ2-1; D possibly matches TRBD1 or TRBD2 (5 bases each). Per germline, CDR1 SGHRS and CDR2 YFSETQ. This CDR3 is 15 amino acids long. V gave up 2 bases and J gave up 0 bases, with 9 bases separating them. The CDR3 sequence: CASSFRDLSYNEQFF. CDR3 coding DNA: TGCGCCAGCAGCTTCCGGGACCTCTCCTACAATGAGCAGTTCTTC.

The chain has TRBV5-1 and TRBJ1-5; a possible D gene is TRBD1 (5 bases). Trimming removed 1 base from V and 1 base from J, with 15 bases in between. Germline V lookup: CDR1 SGHRS, CDR2 YFSETQ. The CDR3 runs to 17 residues. For the CDR3, the DNA is TGCGCCAGCAGCTTGTTTCCCGACCAGGGAAGCAATCAGCCCCAGCATTTT. Residues: CASSLFPDQGSNQPQHF.

The table lists this clone with a few counts. J is TRBJ1-2 and V is TRBV29-1; D not certain. The V gene lost 6 bases and the J gene lost 0 bases, with 8 bases spanning the gap. CDR3 length: 12 residues. Germline V gene data show CDR1 as SQVTM and CDR2 as ANQGSEA. The CDR3 region is CSVDGANYGYTF. DNA of the CDR3: TGCAGCGTGGACGGGGCTAACTATGGCTACACCTTC.

The V call is TRBV29-1, the J call TRBJ2-1; 7 bases line up with TRBD1. Germline CDR1 reads SQVTM; CDR2 reads ANQGSEA. V shed 4 bases, J shed 7 bases, and the junction held 19 bases outside the gene matches. The CDR3 has 17 residues. The CDR3 here is CSVVYPGTVVMLNEQFF. The DNA for the CDR3 is TGCAGCGTTGTATATCCCGGGACAGTCGTGATGTTGAATGAGCAGTTCTTC.

The chain combines TRBV5-4 with TRBJ1-2; a weak D match, TRBD1 (5 bases). Germline V lookup: CDR1 SGHNT, CDR2 YYREEE (reference sequence). The CDR3 has 16 residues. Trimming shortened V by 4 bases and J by 5 bases, and 21 bases separated the two germline ends. The CDR3 loop is CASSPRTHRFPYGYTF. Here the CDR3 DNA reads TGTGCCAGCAGCCCTCGCACACACAGGTTCCCATATGGCTACACCTTC.

This sequence joins TRBV4-1 and TRBJ1-1, with D maybe TRBD1 (5 bases). Germline V gene data show CDR1 as MGHRA and CDR2 as YSYEKL. CDR3 length: 13 amino acids. V lost 4 bases, J lost 2 bases, and 8 bases lay in between. In DNA, the CDR3 is TGCGCCAGCAGCCTTCAGGGAAACACTGAAGCTTTCTTT. It codes for CASSLQGNTEAFF.

The chain combines TRBV7-9 with TRBJ2-7; TRBD1 matches at 7 bases. V gave up 1 base and J gave up 5 bases; unmatched junction bases: 5. CDR3 size: 14 residues. Germline assignment: CDR1 SEHNR and CDR2 FQNEAQ (reference sequence). The CDR3 sequence is CASSLEGAIDEQYF. The CDR3 bases are TGTGCCAGCAGCTTAGAGGGGGCTATCGACGAGCAGTACTTC. The full variable domain, rest sourced from reference TRBV7-9 and TRBJ2-7, is DTGVSQNPRHKITKRGQNVTFRCDPISEHNRLYWYRQTLGQGPEFLTYFQNEAQLEKSRLLSDRFSAERPKGSFSTLEIQRTEQGDSAMYLCASSLEGAIDEQYFGPGTRLTVT.

The J gene is TRBJ1-2, the V gene TRBV30; D unresolved. Per germline, CDR1 GTSNPN and CDR2 SVGIG (reference sequence). The V and J ends lost 0 bases and 1 base respectively, with 9 bases between them. This CDR3 comprises 14 residues. As DNA, the CDR3 is TGTGCCTGGAGTGTACCTCGGAATAACTATGGCTACACCTTC. Protein product: CAWSVPRNNYGYTF. The whole variable domain, filled in from reference TRBV30 and TRBJ1-2, reads SQTIHQWPATLVQPVGSPLSLECTVEGTSNPNLYWYRQAAGRGLQLLFYSVGIGQISSEVPQNLSASRPQDRQFILSSKKLLLSDSGFYLCAWSVPRNNYGYTFGSGTRLTVV.

This clone was detected once. DNA of the CDR3: TGTGCCAGCAGTTACGTCGGATCTGGGGGGCAGTACTTC. Translation: CASSYVGSGGQYF. J is TRBJ2-7 and V is TRBV6-6, with D perhaps TRBD1 or TRBD2 (5 bases each). This CDR3 region has 13 residues. Germline CDR1 is MNHNY and CDR2 is SVGAGI (reference sequence). Trimming removed 2 bases from V and 9 bases from J, with 14 bases in between.

The chain couples TRBV4-1 to TRBJ1-1, with 7 bases that match TRBD1. The V gene end was trimmed by 0 bases and the J gene end by 8 bases; junction bases not matched to a gene: 9. There are 15 residues in the CDR3. From germline, CDR1 is MGHRA and CDR2 YSYEKL. The CDR3 nucleotides are TGCGCCAGCAGCCAAGAAGAGAGACCGGGACAGGAAGCTTTCTTT. It codes for CASSQEERPGQEAFF.

This chain connects TRBV6-5 to TRBJ2-2; D gene ambiguous. The V gene's germline CDR1 is MNHEY and CDR2 SVGAGI. Trimming removed 3 bases at V and 4 bases at J, with 6 bases between. This CDR3 contains 13 residues. The CDR3 reads CASSYNPTGELFF. In DNA form, the CDR3 reads TGTGCCAGCAGTTATAACCCCACCGGGGAGCTGTTTTTT.

The chain combines TRBV11-3 with TRBJ2-3, with D perhaps being TRBD1 or TRBD2 (5 bases each). CDR3 length equals 15 residues. Trimming pared 4 bases from V and 5 bases from J, leaving 16 bases between. Germline V gives CDR1 SGHNT, CDR2 YENEEA. The chain's CDR3 is CASSSREGYEDTQYF. The CDR3 nucleotides are TGTGCCAGCAGCTCCCGTGAGGGGTATGAAGATACGCAGTATTTT.

CDR3 amino acids: CALTGVKVSQPQHF. CDR3 in DNA: TGTGCCTTGACAGGGGTGAAGGTGAGCCAGCCCCAGCATTTT. The chain combines TRBV19 with TRBJ1-5; 8 bases match TRBD1. The CDR3 has 14 residues. Losses at the gene ends were 11 bases for V and 7 bases for J; bases not matched to a gene: 13. Germline lookup yields CDR1 LNHDA and CDR2 SQIVND (reference sequence). Together with reference TRBV19 and TRBJ1-5, the CDR3 gives the full variable domain: DGGITQSPKYLFRKEGQNVTLSCEQNLNHDAMYWYRQDPGQGLRLIYYSQIVNDFQKGDIAEGYSVSREKKESFPLTVTSAQKNPTAFYLCALTGVKVSQPQHFGDGTRLSIL.

The chain combines TRBV27 with TRBJ1-2; 9 bases are shared with TRBD1. The CDR3 has 14 residues. Per the germline V gene, CDR1 is MNHEY and CDR2 is SMNVEV (reference sequence). The V segment lost 8 bases and the J segment 5 bases; nucleotides outside the gene matches: 9. The CDR3 sequence: CASGISGQGYGYTF. Here the CDR3 DNA reads TGTGCCAGCGGAATTTCGGGACAGGGTTATGGCTACACCTTC.

The chain combines TRBV2 with TRBJ2-1, with D unresolved. The CDR3 runs to 13 residues. Germline V gives CDR1 SNHLY, CDR2 FYNNEI. Trimming took 5 bases from V and 5 from J, leaving 10 bases between them. CDR3: CASSFLPDNEQFF. Here the CDR3 DNA reads TGTGCCAGCAGTTTCCTCCCAGACAATGAGCAGTTCTTC.